These T cell receptor beta chains were read from a single sample in a study of patients and donors after allogeneic stem cell transplantation. Each CDR3 protein gets one entry after TCRdb re-called the RT-PCR reads with MiXCR. Altogether tens of thousands of distinct CDR3 sequences are present, approximately 6.3% being singletons, with the ten largest covering roughly 34%. What was sequenced was blood, either unsorted or a sorted T cell fraction (not recorded which). The receptor source for this set is a human donor who was either an allogeneic HSCT recipient or a stem cell or donor lymphocyte infusion donor (not recorded which). It is not recorded whose cells these are; they may come from a transplant donor. Each CDR3 is given with its conserved first and last residue. A D gene is named only where the DNA matches it firmly. Clone size appears in some rows only: once, few, many, or a class for an expanded clone.

len: 14
d_gene: TRBD1
v_gene: TRBV7-9
j_gene: TRBJ2-1
abundance: many
CDR3nt: TGTGCCAGCAGCCCCCCGGACAGGGACGATGAGCAGTTCTTC
CDR3aa: CASSPPDRDDEQFF

len: 12
d_gene: NA
v_gene: TRBV5-6
j_gene: TRBJ2-3
abundance: few
CDR3nt: TGTGCCAGCAGCTTGGAAACAGATACGCAGTATTTT
CDR3aa: CASSLETDTQYF

len: 14
d_gene: NA
v_gene: TRBV12-3/TRBV12-4
j_gene: TRBJ1-1
abundance: medium-sized
CDR3nt: TGTGCCAGCAGTGAGACCCCAGGGAACACTGAAGCTTTCTTT
CDR3aa: CASSETPGNTEAFF

len: 15
d_gene: TRBD2
v_gene: TRBV12-3/TRBV12-4
j_gene: TRBJ2-7
abundance: many
CDR3nt: TGTGCCAGCAGTTTAGGATTAGCGGGAGGCGACGAGCAGTACTTC
CDR3aa: CASSLGLAGGDEQYF

len: 12
d_gene: NA
v_gene: TRBV7-2
j_gene: TRBJ1-1
abundance: many
CDR3nt: TGTGCCAGCGGGAGGGTGAACACTGAAGCTTTCTTT
CDR3aa: CASGRVNTEAFF

len: 14
d_gene: TRBD1
v_gene: TRBV10-3
j_gene: TRBJ1-5
abundance: many
CDR3nt: TGTGCCATAGGACAGGGGAGCCTGGGTGTGCCCCAGCATTTT
CDR3aa: CAIGQGSLGVPQHF

len: 14
d_gene: NA
v_gene: TRBV24-1
j_gene: TRBJ2-5
abundance: many
CDR3nt: TGTGCCACCAGTGACGGGACACCGATAGAGACCCAGTACTTC
CDR3aa: CATSDGTPIETQYF

len: 12
d_gene: NA
v_gene: TRBV5-1
j_gene: TRBJ1-4
abundance: medium-sized
CDR3nt: TGCGCCAGCAGCTTGGACAGGGAAAAACTGTTTTTT
CDR3aa: CASSLDREKLFF

len: 13
d_gene: NA
v_gene: TRBV7-2
j_gene: TRBJ1-6
abundance: few
CDR3nt: TGTGCCAGCAAACCATGGGGAGATTCACCCCTCCACTTT
CDR3aa: CASKPWGDSPLHF

len: 13
d_gene: NA
v_gene: TRBV24-1
j_gene: TRBJ2-7
abundance: NA
CDR3nt: TGTGCCACCAGTGACCGAGACCGGTACGAGCAGTACTTC
CDR3aa: CATSDRDRYEQYF

len: 14
d_gene: NA
v_gene: TRBV7-9
j_gene: TRBJ2-3
abundance: many
CDR3nt: TGTGCCAGCAGGAAACTAGCTGAGTGGAATACGCAGTATTTT
CDR3aa: CASRKLAEWNTQYF

len: 12
d_gene: NA
v_gene: TRBV12-3/TRBV12-4
j_gene: TRBJ2-7
abundance: many
CDR3nt: TGTGCCAGCAGTTTGGGAGCCTACGAGCAGTACTTC
CDR3aa: CASSLGAYEQYF

len: 11
d_gene: NA
v_gene: TRBV20-1
j_gene: TRBJ2-1
abundance: many
CDR3nt: TGCAGTGCTAGGTTGTCAGCCGAGCAGTTCTTC
CDR3aa: CSARLSAEQFF

len: 15
d_gene: NA
v_gene: TRBV7-2
j_gene: TRBJ2-5
abundance: many
CDR3nt: TGTGCCAGCAGCTTCCAACAGGGCAGGCAAGAGACCCAGTACTTC
CDR3aa: CASSFQQGRQETQYF

len: 13
d_gene: TRBD2
v_gene: TRBV3-1
j_gene: TRBJ2-2
abundance: NA
CDR3nt: TGTGCCAGCAGCCTCATAGCGGGAGGGGAGCTGTTTTTT
CDR3aa: CASSLIAGGELFF

len: 15
d_gene: TRBD1
v_gene: TRBV28
j_gene: TRBJ1-4
abundance: few
CDR3nt: TGTGCCAGCAGCGGTACAGCCAGGGGGGGTGAAAAACTGTTTTTT
CDR3aa: CASSGTARGGEKLFF

len: 14
d_gene: TRBD1
v_gene: TRBV4-1
j_gene: TRBJ2-7
abundance: NA
CDR3nt: TGCGCCAGCAGCCAACAGACAGGGGAGTACGAGCAGTACTTC
CDR3aa: CASSQQTGEYEQYF

len: 14
d_gene: TRBD1
v_gene: TRBV18
j_gene: TRBJ1-3
abundance: many
CDR3nt: TGTGCCAGCTCACCCGGGACAGGCGGAAACACCATATATTTT
CDR3aa: CASSPGTGGNTIYF

len: 15
d_gene: NA
v_gene: TRBV14
j_gene: TRBJ1-2
abundance: NA
CDR3nt: TGTGCCAGCAGCCCATTAGGGACGGTTAACTATGGCTACACCTTC
CDR3aa: CASSPLGTVNYGYTF

len: 15
d_gene: TRBD2
v_gene: TRBV7-9
j_gene: TRBJ2-1
abundance: few
CDR3nt: TGTGCCAGCAGCGCACCCGGGACTACCTACAATGAGCAGTTCTTC
CDR3aa: CASSAPGTTYNEQFF

len: 12
d_gene: TRBD2
v_gene: TRBV20-1
j_gene: TRBJ2-1
abundance: many
CDR3nt: TGCAGTCACAGCGGGACCTACAATGAGCAGTTCTTC
CDR3aa: CSHSGTYNEQFF

len: 11
d_gene: NA
v_gene: TRBV27
j_gene: TRBJ1-2
abundance: few
CDR3nt: TGTGCCAGCAGTCCTGGCTATGGCTACACCTTC
CDR3aa: CASSPGYGYTF

len: 13
d_gene: TRBD2
v_gene: TRBV7-9
j_gene: TRBJ2-7
abundance: NA
CDR3nt: TGTGCCAGCACTCTAGCGGGAGCCTACGAGCAGTACTTC
CDR3aa: CASTLAGAYEQYF

len: 13
d_gene: TRBD1
v_gene: TRBV20-1
j_gene: TRBJ2-7
abundance: many
CDR3nt: TGCAGTGCTAGCCAGGGGGTGGTATGGGAGCAGTACTTC
CDR3aa: CSASQGVVWEQYF

len: 16
d_gene: NA
v_gene: TRBV28
j_gene: TRBJ1-5
abundance: many
CDR3nt: TGTGCCAGCAGTTTTTACTTAGGAGGGGTAAATCAGCCCCAGCATTTT
CDR3aa: CASSFYLGGVNQPQHF

len: 13
d_gene: TRBD2
v_gene: TRBV25-1
j_gene: TRBJ2-5
abundance: NA
CDR3nt: TGTGCCAGCAGTACTAGCGGCCCAGGGGCCCAGTACTTC
CDR3aa: CASSTSGPGAQYF

len: 12
d_gene: NA
v_gene: TRBV28
j_gene: TRBJ2-7
abundance: NA
CDR3nt: TGTGCCAGCAGCCTCGAGTGGGACGAGCAGTACTTC
CDR3aa: CASSLEWDEQYF

len: 16
d_gene: TRBD1
v_gene: TRBV5-8
j_gene: TRBJ2-1
abundance: few
CDR3nt: TGTGCCAGCAGGCGCGAGGGACAGAGCTCCTACAATGAGCAGTTCTTC
CDR3aa: CASRREGQSSYNEQFF

len: 13
d_gene: NA
v_gene: TRBV12-3/TRBV12-4
j_gene: TRBJ2-5
abundance: many
CDR3nt: TGTGCCAGCAGTTTACAAGTTGGGGAGACCCAGTACTTC
CDR3aa: CASSLQVGETQYF

len: 13
d_gene: TRBD1
v_gene: TRBV6-1
j_gene: TRBJ1-2
abundance: many
CDR3nt: TGTGCCAGCAGTTGGGACAGAAACTATGGCTACACCTTC
CDR3aa: CASSWDRNYGYTF

len: 15
d_gene: NA
v_gene: TRBV9
j_gene: TRBJ2-2
abundance: few
CDR3nt: TGTGCCAGCAGCGTAGAAGGGTTCGGCACCGGGGAGCTGTTTTTT
CDR3aa: CASSVEGFGTGELFF

len: 11
d_gene: NA
v_gene: TRBV7-9
j_gene: TRBJ1-1
abundance: many
CDR3nt: TGTGCCAGCAGGCAAAACACTGAAGCTTTCTTT
CDR3aa: CASRQNTEAFF

len: 14
d_gene: NA
v_gene: TRBV10-3
j_gene: TRBJ2-1
abundance: many
CDR3nt: TGTGCCATCAGTGGTCCCCGGGAGAACAATGAGCAGTTCTTC
CDR3aa: CAISGPRENNEQFF

len: 13
d_gene: NA
v_gene: TRBV6-5
j_gene: TRBJ2-1
abundance: few
CDR3nt: TGTGCCAGCAGTTACGGGCTCGGTTATGAGCAGTTCTTC
CDR3aa: CASSYGLGYEQFF

len: 11
d_gene: NA
v_gene: TRBV28
j_gene: TRBJ1-1
abundance: many
CDR3nt: TGTGCCAGCAGTATGTTCACTGAAGCTTTCTTT
CDR3aa: CASSMFTEAFF

len: 15
d_gene: TRBD2
v_gene: TRBV28
j_gene: TRBJ2-1
abundance: few
CDR3nt: TGTGCCAGCAAATACTTAAGCGGGAGGGCCGTTGAGCAGTTCTTC
CDR3aa: CASKYLSGRAVEQFF

len: 11
d_gene: NA
v_gene: TRBV20-1
j_gene: TRBJ2-1
abundance: few
CDR3nt: TGCAGTGCTAGAGCGGGACTTTTGCAGTTCTTC
CDR3aa: CSARAGLLQFF

len: 18
d_gene: NA
v_gene: TRBV19
j_gene: TRBJ1-2
abundance: NA
CDR3nt: TGTGCCAGTTCTGCGACGGCGGGTAGAAGGGAGGGCGTCTATGGCTACACCTTC
CDR3aa: CASSATAGRREGVYGYTF

len: 15
d_gene: NA
v_gene: TRBV24-1
j_gene: TRBJ2-1
abundance: many
CDR3nt: TGTGCCACCAGTGAAGGGGGGAGGCAGCCCAATGAGCAGTTCTTC
CDR3aa: CATSEGGRQPNEQFF

len: 15
d_gene: TRBD2
v_gene: TRBV11-2
j_gene: TRBJ2-2
abundance: few
CDR3nt: TGTGCCAGCAGCACGGGACTAGGGAACACCGGGGAGCTGTTTTTT
CDR3aa: CASSTGLGNTGELFF

len: 13
d_gene: NA
v_gene: TRBV11-3
j_gene: TRBJ2-4
abundance: NA
CDR3nt: TGTGCCAGCAGCTTAGGGTATTTTAGCCCGTGGTACTTC
CDR3aa: CASSLGYFSPWYF

len: 17
d_gene: NA
v_gene: TRBV6-2/TRBV6-3
j_gene: TRBJ2-6
abundance: many
CDR3nt: TGTGCCAGCAGTGAGGACAGTGTCCGATCTGGGGCCAACGTCCTGACTTTC
CDR3aa: CASSEDSVRSGANVLTF

len: 15
d_gene: NA
v_gene: TRBV10-3
j_gene: TRBJ2-7
abundance: NA
CDR3nt: TGTGCCACAACAGACCCGGTTCTAATAGGGTACGAGCAGTACTTC
CDR3aa: CATTDPVLIGYEQYF

len: 15
d_gene: NA
v_gene: TRBV6-2/TRBV6-3
j_gene: TRBJ2-1
abundance: many
CDR3nt: TGTGCCAGCAGTTACCTAGGGAGTACCTACAATGAGCAGTTCTTC
CDR3aa: CASSYLGSTYNEQFF

len: 15
d_gene: NA
v_gene: TRBV7-9
j_gene: TRBJ1-1
abundance: NA
CDR3nt: TGTGCCAGCAGCTTAGCGTGGGACGTGAGCACTGAAGCTTTCTTT
CDR3aa: CASSLAWDVSTEAFF

len: 13
d_gene: NA
v_gene: TRBV11-2
j_gene: TRBJ2-2
abundance: many
CDR3nt: TGTGCCAGCAGTCCGGCCAGGTTAGGGGAGCTGTTTTTT
CDR3aa: CASSPARLGELFF